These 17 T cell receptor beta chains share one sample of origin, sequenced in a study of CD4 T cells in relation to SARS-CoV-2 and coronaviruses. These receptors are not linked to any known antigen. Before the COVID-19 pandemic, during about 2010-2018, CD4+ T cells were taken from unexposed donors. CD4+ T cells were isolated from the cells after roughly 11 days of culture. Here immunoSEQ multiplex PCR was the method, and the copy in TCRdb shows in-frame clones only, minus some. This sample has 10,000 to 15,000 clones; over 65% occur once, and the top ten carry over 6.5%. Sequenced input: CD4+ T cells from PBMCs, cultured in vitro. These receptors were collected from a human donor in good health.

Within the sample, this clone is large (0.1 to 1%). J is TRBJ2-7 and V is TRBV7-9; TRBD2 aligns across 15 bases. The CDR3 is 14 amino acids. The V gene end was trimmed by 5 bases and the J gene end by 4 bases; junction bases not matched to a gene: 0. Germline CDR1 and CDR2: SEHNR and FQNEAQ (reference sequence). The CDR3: CASSGLAGGYEQYF. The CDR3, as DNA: TGTGCCAGCAGCGGACTAGCGGGAGGGTACGAGCAGTACTTC.

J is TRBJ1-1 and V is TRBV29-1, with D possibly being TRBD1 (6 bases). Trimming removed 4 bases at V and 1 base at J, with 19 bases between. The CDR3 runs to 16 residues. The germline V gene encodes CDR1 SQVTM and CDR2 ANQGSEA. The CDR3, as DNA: TGCAGCGTTGGGGGACAAGCCCGTAAAGGGAACACTGAAGCTTTCTTT. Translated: CSVGGQARKGNTEAFF.

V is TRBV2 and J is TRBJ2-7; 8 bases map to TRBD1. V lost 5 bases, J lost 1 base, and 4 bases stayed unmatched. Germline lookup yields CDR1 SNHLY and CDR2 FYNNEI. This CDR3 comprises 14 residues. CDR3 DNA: TGTGCCAGCAGTCGGGACAGGATTTCCTACGAGCAGTACTTC. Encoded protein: CASSRDRISYEQYF.

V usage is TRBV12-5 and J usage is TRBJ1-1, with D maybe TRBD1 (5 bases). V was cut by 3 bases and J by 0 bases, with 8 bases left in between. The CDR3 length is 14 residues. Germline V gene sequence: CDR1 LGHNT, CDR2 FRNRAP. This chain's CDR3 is CASGFTGLNTEAFF. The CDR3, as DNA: TGTGCTAGTGGTTTTACAGGCCTGAACACTGAAGCTTTCTTT. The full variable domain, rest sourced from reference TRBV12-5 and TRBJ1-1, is DARVTQTPRHKVTEMGQEVTMRCQPILGHNTVFWYRQTMMQGLELLAYFRNRAPLDDSGMPKDRFSAEMPDATLATLKIQPSEPRDSAVYFCASGFTGLNTEAFFGQGTRLTVV.

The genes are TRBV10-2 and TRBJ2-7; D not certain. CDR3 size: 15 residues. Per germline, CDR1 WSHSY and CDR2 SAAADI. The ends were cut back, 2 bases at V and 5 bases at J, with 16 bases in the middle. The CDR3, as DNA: TGCGCCAGCAGTGAGCCTGAGTTAGGGTTAAACGAGCAGTACTTC. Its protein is CASSEPELGLNEQYF.

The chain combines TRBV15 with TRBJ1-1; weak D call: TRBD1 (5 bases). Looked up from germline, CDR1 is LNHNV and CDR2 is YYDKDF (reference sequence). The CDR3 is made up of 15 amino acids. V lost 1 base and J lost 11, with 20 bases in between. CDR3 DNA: TGTGCCACCAGCAGAGTAGTTACGGGGCCCCCGGAGGCTTTCTTT. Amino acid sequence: CATSRVVTGPPEAFF. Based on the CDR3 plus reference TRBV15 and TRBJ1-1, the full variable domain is DAMVIQNPRYQVTQFGKPVTLSCSQTLNHNVMYWYQQKSSQAPKLLFHYYDKDFNNEADTPDNFQSRRPNTSFCFLDIRSPGLGDTAMYLCATSRVVTGPPEAFFGQGTRLTVV.

The CDR3: CATSSGSGYNEQFF. Here the CDR3 DNA reads TGTGCCACCAGTTCCGGGAGTGGCTACAATGAGCAGTTCTTC. The V and J genes are TRBV24-1 and TRBJ2-1; a possible D gene is TRBD2 (6 bases). This CDR3 comprises 14 residues. V was clipped by 6 bases and J by 3 bases, with 11 bases between them. Germline V gives CDR1 KGHDR, CDR2 SFDVKD.

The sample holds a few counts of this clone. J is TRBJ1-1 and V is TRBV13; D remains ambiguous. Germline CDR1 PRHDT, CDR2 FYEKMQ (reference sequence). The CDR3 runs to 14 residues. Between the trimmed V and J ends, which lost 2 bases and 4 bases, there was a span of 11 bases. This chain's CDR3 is CASSLIRGSTEAFF. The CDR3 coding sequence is TGTGCCAGCAGCTTAATCCGCGGGAGCACTGAAGCTTTCTTT.

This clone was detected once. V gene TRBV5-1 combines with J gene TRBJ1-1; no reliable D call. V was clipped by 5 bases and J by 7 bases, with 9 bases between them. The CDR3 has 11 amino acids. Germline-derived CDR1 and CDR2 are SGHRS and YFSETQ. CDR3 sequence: CASRQQSEAFF. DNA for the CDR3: TGCGCCAGCAGACAACAGAGTGAAGCTTTCTTT.

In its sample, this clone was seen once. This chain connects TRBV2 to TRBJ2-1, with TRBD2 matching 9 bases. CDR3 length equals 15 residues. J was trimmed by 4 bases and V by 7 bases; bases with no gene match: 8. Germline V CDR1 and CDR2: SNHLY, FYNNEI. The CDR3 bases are TGTGCCAGCAAGGGTAGCGGGGGAACTTACAATGAGCAGTTCTTC. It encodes CASKGSGGTYNEQFF.

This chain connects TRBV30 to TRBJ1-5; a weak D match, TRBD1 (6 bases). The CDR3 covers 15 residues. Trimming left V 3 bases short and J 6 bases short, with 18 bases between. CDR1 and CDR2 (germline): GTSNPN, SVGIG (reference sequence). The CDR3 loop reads CAWSSGGGKGQPQHF. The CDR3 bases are TGTGCCTGGAGCAGCGGAGGGGGAAAGGGTCAGCCCCAGCATTTT.

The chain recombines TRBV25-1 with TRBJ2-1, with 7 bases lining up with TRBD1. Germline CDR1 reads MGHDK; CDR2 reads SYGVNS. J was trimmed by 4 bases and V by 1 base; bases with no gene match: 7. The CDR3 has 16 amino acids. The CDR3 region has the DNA TGTGCCAGCAGTGAATTAACAGGGACAGCGTACAATGAGCAGTTCTTC. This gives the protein CASSELTGTAYNEQFF.

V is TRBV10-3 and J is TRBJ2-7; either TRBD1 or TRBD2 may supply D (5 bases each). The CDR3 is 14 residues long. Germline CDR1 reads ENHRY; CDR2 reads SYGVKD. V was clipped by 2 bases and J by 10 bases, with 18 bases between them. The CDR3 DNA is TGTGCCATCAGTGAGACAAATGGGGACCCAAACCAGTACTTC. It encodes CAISETNGDPNQYF.

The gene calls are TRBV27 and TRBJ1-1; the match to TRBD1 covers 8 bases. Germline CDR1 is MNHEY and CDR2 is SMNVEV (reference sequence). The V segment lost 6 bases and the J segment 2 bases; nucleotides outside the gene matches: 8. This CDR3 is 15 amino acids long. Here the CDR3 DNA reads TGTGCCAGCAGAATCCTTGGACAGGGAAACACTGAAGCTTTCTTT. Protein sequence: CASRILGQGNTEAFF.

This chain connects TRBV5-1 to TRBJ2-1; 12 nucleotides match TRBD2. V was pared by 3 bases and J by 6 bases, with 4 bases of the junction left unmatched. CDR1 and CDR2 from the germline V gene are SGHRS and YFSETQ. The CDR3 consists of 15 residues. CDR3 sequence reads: CASSSLAGGLNEQFF. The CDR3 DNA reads TGCGCCAGCAGCTCACTAGCGGGAGGACTCAATGAGCAGTTCTTC.

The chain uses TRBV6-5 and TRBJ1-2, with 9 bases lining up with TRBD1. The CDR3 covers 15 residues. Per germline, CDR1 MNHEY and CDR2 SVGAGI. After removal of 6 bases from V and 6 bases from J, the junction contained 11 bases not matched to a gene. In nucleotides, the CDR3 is TGTGCCAGCAGATTGGAACAGGGGGCTCTGGATGGCTACACCTTC. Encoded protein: CASRLEQGALDGYTF.

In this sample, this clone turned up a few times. This CDR3 reads CASSQPTGGYGYTF. In DNA form, the CDR3 reads TGTGCCAGCAGCCAACCAACAGGGGGCTATGGCTACACCTTC. The genes are TRBV3-1 (or the pseudogene TRBV3-2) and TRBJ1-2; 8 positions match TRBD1. Germline CDR1 is LGHDT and CDR2 is YNNKEL (reference sequence). V lost 2 bases, J lost 4 bases, and 3 bases stayed unmatched. This CDR3 has 14 amino acids.